These 4 T cell receptor beta chains came from one sample sequenced in a study of blood T cell repertoires in COVID-19. Generated by immunoSEQ multiplex PCR, the TCRdb table keeps only in-frame clones and is missing some. The table has approximately 240,000 clones, around 82% seen once. Sample: peripheral blood. The receptors were gathered from an elderly woman with active or convalescent COVID-19.

This clone was counted once. This chain uses TRBV19 with TRBJ2-7; D call uncertain. This CDR3 is 14 amino acids long. V dropped 5 bases and J dropped 6 bases, with 17 bases sitting between them. Germline V gene data show CDR1 as LNHDA and CDR2 as SQIVND (reference sequence). The chain's CDR3 is CASSPKPGLGEQYF. CDR3 DNA sequence: TGTGCCAGTAGTCCGAAACCCGGCCTAGGCGAGCAGTACTTC.

V gene TRBV6-4 combines with J gene TRBJ1-1; the match to TRBD1 covers 8 bases. Germline V CDR1 and CDR2: MRHNA, SNTAGT. This CDR3 comprises 14 residues. The V gene end was trimmed by 6 bases and the J gene end by 4 bases; junction bases not matched to a gene: 7. The chain's CDR3 is CASREQQGGTEAFF. CDR3 bases: TGTGCCAGCAGGGAACAACAGGGGGGCACTGAAGCTTTCTTT.

The V gene is TRBV27, the J gene TRBJ1-4; possibly TRBD1 for D (6 bases). Trimming removed 6 bases at V and 4 bases at J, with 9 bases between. Germline loops: CDR1 MNHEY, CDR2 SMNVEV (reference sequence). The CDR3 extends over 13 amino acids. For the CDR3, the DNA is TGTGCCAGCAGCTCACAGGGTAATGAAAAACTGTTTTTT. It translates to CASSSQGNEKLFF.

A single count supports this clone. This sequence joins TRBV10-3 and TRBJ1-2; 9 nucleotides agree with TRBD1. There are 16 residues in the CDR3. Germline assignment: CDR1 ENHRY and CDR2 SYGVKD. V lost 6 bases and J lost 4; bases outside the gene matches: 12. The CDR3 loop is CAISGATGQGFYGYTF. The CDR3 region has the DNA TGTGCCATCAGCGGGGCGACGGGACAGGGATTCTATGGCTACACCTTC.